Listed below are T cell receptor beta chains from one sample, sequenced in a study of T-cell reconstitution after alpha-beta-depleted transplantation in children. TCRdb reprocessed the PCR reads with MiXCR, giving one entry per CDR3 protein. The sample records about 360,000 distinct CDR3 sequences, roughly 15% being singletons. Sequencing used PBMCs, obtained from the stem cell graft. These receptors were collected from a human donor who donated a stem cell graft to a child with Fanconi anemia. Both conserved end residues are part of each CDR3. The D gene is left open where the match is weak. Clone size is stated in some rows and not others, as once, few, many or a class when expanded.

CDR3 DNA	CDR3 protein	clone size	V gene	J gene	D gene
TGCAGTGCTAGAGATCTGGTCGAGGAGGACGAGCAGTACTTC	CSARDLVEEDEQYF	NA	TRBV20-1	TRBJ2-7	NA
TGTGCCAGCTCCTCTAGCGGCAGCACAGATACGCAGTATTTT	CASSSSGSTDTQYF	NA	TRBV5-8	TRBJ2-3	TRBD2
TGTGCCAGCAACTACCTTCTAACAGGGGGGAGCACCGGGGAGCTGTTTTTT	CASNYLLTGGSTGELFF	many	TRBV12-3/TRBV12-4	TRBJ2-2	TRBD1
TGTGCCAGCAGCGGCGCGGGGTCGGGGCAGGGCAATCAGCCCCAGCATTTT	CASSGAGSGQGNQPQHF	few	TRBV2	TRBJ1-5	NA
TGTGCCAGCAACCTAAGAGCTAGCGGGCTAGGCAATGAGCAGTTCTTC	CASNLRASGLGNEQFF	NA	TRBV12-3/TRBV12-4	TRBJ2-1	TRBD2
TGCAGTGCTAGAGATTCCCGCTCCTACGAGCAGTACTTC	CSARDSRSYEQYF	many	TRBV20-1	TRBJ2-7	NA
TGTGCCATCAGTCAACAGGGGCCCGCCTACGAGCAGTACTTC	CAISQQGPAYEQYF	many	TRBV10-3	TRBJ2-7	TRBD1
TGTGCCAGCAGCTCAAATGACGGACTTGAAGCTTTCTTT	CASSSNDGLEAFF	NA	TRBV5-5	TRBJ1-1	NA
TGTGCCAGCAGCCCAACGAGCGGGGGGGCCTTCGGGGAGCTGTTTTTT	CASSPTSGGAFGELFF	NA	TRBV7-2	TRBJ2-2	TRBD2
TGCAGTGCTAGAGAGGCGACAGGGGGCTCGCATACGCAGTATTTT	CSAREATGGSHTQYF	many	TRBV20-1	TRBJ2-3	TRBD1
TGTGCCAGTGGGCAGGGCCCTGAAGCTTTCTTT	CASGQGPEAFF	NA	TRBV2	TRBJ1-1	NA
TGTGCCAGCAGTCGGGGAGCGGGGAGCACAGATACGCAGTATTTT	CASSRGAGSTDTQYF	many	TRBV6-1	TRBJ2-3	TRBD2
TGCGCCAGCAGCTTGGAGTCAGGGGCTTACGAGCAGTACTTC	CASSLESGAYEQYF	many	TRBV5-1	TRBJ2-7	NA
TGTGCCAGCAGTACGGGTGGGGGTGCCGGCAATCAGCCCCAGCATTTT	CASSTGGGAGNQPQHF	few	TRBV7-2	TRBJ1-5	NA
TGTGCCAGCAGCCAAGGCGGGAGATCGCAGGAGCAGTACTTC	CASSQGGRSQEQYF	many	TRBV3-1	TRBJ2-7	TRBD2
TGTGCCAGCAGTTACGATGTGGATTTGACCGGGGAGCTGTTTTTT	CASSYDVDLTGELFF	few	TRBV6-2/TRBV6-3	TRBJ2-2	NA
TGTGCCAGCAGTTTAAGCATTGGAGGGGACGGGAATTCACCCCTCCACTTT	CASSLSIGGDGNSPLHF	NA	TRBV28	TRBJ1-6	NA
TGTGCCAGCAGCTTCGGACAGGGAGGCACCGGGGAGCTGTTTTTT	CASSFGQGGTGELFF	NA	TRBV11-1	TRBJ2-2	TRBD1
TGTGCCAGCAGCTTAGCACCGGGTGCAACCGTTAATGAGCAGTTCTTC	CASSLAPGATVNEQFF	many	TRBV11-2	TRBJ2-1	NA
TGTGCCAGCAGTCTCATTACCGGGGACAGGGGCAATGAGCAGTTCTTC	CASSLITGDRGNEQFF	few	TRBV27	TRBJ2-1	TRBD1
TGTGCCAGCAGCTTGGCCCCGGCAGGGAACACTGAAGCTTTCTTT	CASSLAPAGNTEAFF	NA	TRBV5-5	TRBJ1-1	NA
TGCGCCAGCAGCTTGCTAGCGGGGGGGCCCGATGAGCAGTTCTTC	CASSLLAGGPDEQFF	many	TRBV5-1	TRBJ2-1	TRBD2
TGTGCCAGCAGTGGTGGGGCAGCGAACACTGAAGCTTTCTTT	CASSGGAANTEAFF	few	TRBV12-3/TRBV12-4	TRBJ1-1	NA
TGCGCCAGCAGCTCGTCCGTTAGTGGTGATACGCAGTATTTT	CASSSSVSGDTQYF	many	TRBV5-1	TRBJ2-3	NA
TGTGCCAGCACAACCCCGGGACAGGCGTGGAAAGCTTTCTTT	CASTTPGQAWKAFF	many	TRBV28	TRBJ1-1	TRBD1
TGTGCCAGCAGTGAAGGGCGGTTCTCTGGAAACACCATATATTTT	CASSEGRFSGNTIYF	many	TRBV2	TRBJ1-3	NA
TGTGCCAGCAGCGTAGGGGGGGCAGTCCAAGAAAAATACAATGAGCAGTTCTTC	CASSVGGAVQEKYNEQFF	few	TRBV9	TRBJ2-1	NA
TGCAGCGTTGAATCAGGGAATACGCAGTATTTT	CSVESGNTQYF	once	TRBV29-1	TRBJ2-3	NA
TGTGCCAGCAGGACTAGCGGGGTGTGGGAGCAGTACTTC	CASRTSGVWEQYF	NA	TRBV12-3/TRBV12-4	TRBJ2-7	TRBD2
TGCGCCAGCAGTGGGACAGATAATGAAAAACTGTTTTTT	CASSGTDNEKLFF	few	TRBV5-1	TRBJ1-4	TRBD1
TGTGCCAGCAGCTTTCAGGGGATCCGTAATTCACCCCTCCACTTT	CASSFQGIRNSPLHF	NA	TRBV5-5	TRBJ1-6	NA
TGTGCCAGCAGCTTAGGGGGGAGTGTCCAGACCCAGTACTTC	CASSLGGSVQTQYF	many	TRBV11-2	TRBJ2-5	NA
TGCAGCGTTTGGCAGGGGGATGAAAAACTGTTTTTT	CSVWQGDEKLFF	many	TRBV29-1	TRBJ1-4	TRBD1
TGTGCCACCAGTGCCGGGGACGGGACCCACCAAGAGACCCAGTACTTC	CATSAGDGTHQETQYF	few	TRBV24-1	TRBJ2-5	NA
TGTGCCACCCTTGGCGGGGGGTGGGCAGATACGCAGTATTTT	CATLGGGWADTQYF	once	TRBV6-2/TRBV6-3	TRBJ2-3	TRBD2
TGTGCCAGCTCACCACTTGGAGACTATGGCTACACCTTC	CASSPLGDYGYTF	many	TRBV18	TRBJ1-2	NA
TGTGCCAGCAGCGCCCCTAGCGGGGAGGCCGGGGAGCTGTTTTTT	CASSAPSGEAGELFF	NA	TRBV6-2/TRBV6-3	TRBJ2-2	TRBD2
TGTGCCAGCAGCCGATTGACTAGCGCGCTTAGCACAGATACGCAGTATTTT	CASSRLTSALSTDTQYF	few	TRBV14	TRBJ2-3	TRBD2
TGTGCCAGCAGTTTAGCGACAGGCATTAACTATGGCTACACCTTC	CASSLATGINYGYTF	NA	TRBV28	TRBJ1-2	NA
TGTGCCAGCAGCGCCCAGGGGGGGGGATACAATGAGCAGTTCTTC	CASSAQGGGYNEQFF	NA	TRBV7-9	TRBJ2-1	NA
TGTGCCAGCAGTTCCTTCACCGGGACAGGTTTTGGCTACACCTTC	CASSSFTGTGFGYTF	NA	TRBV28	TRBJ1-2	TRBD1
TGTGCCAGCAGCTTAAGTAGAGACGAGCAGTTCTTC	CASSLSRDEQFF	few	TRBV7-9	TRBJ2-1	NA
TGCAGTGCTAGAGTCGGAATTCTCTATGGCTACACCTTC	CSARVGILYGYTF	many	TRBV20-1	TRBJ1-2	NA
TGTGCCAGCAAACCCAGCTCCTATAATTCACCCCTCCACTTT	CASKPSSYNSPLHF	few	TRBV12-3/TRBV12-4	TRBJ1-6	NA